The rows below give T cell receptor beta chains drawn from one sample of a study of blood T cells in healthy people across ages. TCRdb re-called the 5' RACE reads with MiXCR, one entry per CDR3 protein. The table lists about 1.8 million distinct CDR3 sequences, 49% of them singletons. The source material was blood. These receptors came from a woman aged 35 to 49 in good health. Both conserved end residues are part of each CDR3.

CDR3: CSVDHGTGSTDTQYF; V: TRBV29-1
CDR3: CASSQPGQNFYGYTF; V: TRBV5-1
CDR3: CASSSPRTGNYGYTF; V: TRBV12-3/TRBV12-4
CDR3: CASEPGSLYSNQPQHF; V: TRBV6-2/TRBV6-3
CDR3: CASSLNRGVESPLHF; V: TRBV7-2
CDR3: CASHPRGVQETQYF; V: TRBV2
CDR3: CASRGQGSDTEAFF; V: TRBV7-2
CDR3: CSVMTGGSDEQYF; V: TRBV29-1
CDR3: CASNQGPPGYTF; V: TRBV2
CDR3: CASSSRLAGGPNEQFF; V: TRBV5-1
CDR3: CSAVGTGEDPNQPQHF; V: TRBV29-1
CDR3: CASSSSLGGLRSDTDTQYF; V: TRBV12-3/TRBV12-4
CDR3: CASSFSGRTFQETQYF; V: TRBV7-2
CDR3: CASSLVSRGGAPYEQYF; V: TRBV12-3/TRBV12-4
CDR3: CASSLFPAESSGNTIYF; V: TRBV7-6
CDR3: CASSPLADYYNEQFF; V: TRBV7-9
CDR3: CASSFAGTTEGYTF; V: TRBV5-1
CDR3: CASSQGSPGQFGNSPLHF; V: TRBV4-3
CDR3: CASSFDRNRGGGDEQFF; V: TRBV12-3/TRBV12-4
CDR3: CASSVVAGNTEAFF; V: TRBV9
CDR3: CASSFKRGVYNEQFF; V: TRBV7-2
CDR3: CSARSAQGGDEQYF; V: TRBV20-1